Listed below are T cell receptor beta chains from one sample, sequenced in a study of CD8 T cells in ankylosing spondylitis. MiXCR was run by TCRdb on the 5' RACE reads, yielding one entry per CDR3 protein. The repertoire holds over 600,000 distinct CDR3 sequences, around 17% seen once, with around 19% in the top ten. Sequenced sample: blood, either unsorted or a sorted T cell fraction (not recorded which). Receptors originate from a male donor with ankylosing spondylitis. The CDR3 runs from the conserved cysteine through the conserved F or W. A D gene is named only where the DNA matches it firmly. Size values are once, few and many counts, or a class for expanded clones, and some rows have none.

len: 19; v_gene: TRBV12-5; d_gene: -; j_gene: TRBJ1-5; abundance: few; CDR3aa: CASGLVFEGGSRSNQPQHF; CDR3nt: TGTGCTAGTGGTTTGGTATTTGAGGGTGGGTCAAGGAGCAATCAGCCCCAGCATTTT
len: 13; v_gene: TRBV4-1; d_gene: -; j_gene: TRBJ2-7; abundance: -; CDR3aa: CASSLPPEPQQYF; CDR3nt: TGCGCCAGCAGCCTCCCCCCGGAACCCCAGCAGTACTTC
len: 16; v_gene: TRBV7-2; d_gene: TRBD2; j_gene: TRBJ2-3; abundance: few; CDR3aa: CASSDIAGGGADTQYF; CDR3nt: TGTGCCAGCAGCGATATAGCGGGAGGCGGCGCAGATACGCAGTATTTT
len: 16; v_gene: TRBV20-1; d_gene: -; j_gene: TRBJ2-1; abundance: -; CDR3aa: CSARDLGNPKYNEQFF; CDR3nt: TGCAGTGCTAGAGATCTCGGCAACCCTAAATACAATGAGCAGTTCTTC
len: 17; v_gene: TRBV15; d_gene: -; j_gene: TRBJ1-5; abundance: few; CDR3aa: CATSRDTWGKRDQPQHF; CDR3nt: TGTGCCACCAGCAGAGATACTTGGGGGAAACGGGATCAGCCCCAGCATTTT
len: 11; v_gene: TRBV29-1; d_gene: -; j_gene: TRBJ2-7; abundance: -; CDR3aa: CSVEHEYEQYF; CDR3nt: TGCAGCGTTGAACATGAGTACGAGCAGTACTTC
len: 17; v_gene: TRBV5-1; d_gene: TRBD2; j_gene: TRBJ2-3; abundance: once; CDR3aa: CASSSRTSGSVTDTQYF; CDR3nt: TGCGCCAGCAGCTCGCGGACTAGCGGGAGCGTGACAGATACGCAGTATTTT
len: 18; v_gene: TRBV13; d_gene: TRBD2; j_gene: TRBJ2-3; abundance: few; CDR3aa: CASSLVFGSSGATDTQYF; CDR3nt: TGTGCCAGCAGCTTAGTATTTGGGTCTAGCGGTGCGACAGATACGCAGTATTTT
len: 15; v_gene: TRBV27; d_gene: -; j_gene: TRBJ2-7; abundance: -; CDR3aa: CASSSDRSTGPEQYF; CDR3nt: TGTGCCAGCAGTTCAGACCGATCTACAGGGCCCGAGCAGTACTTC
len: 15; v_gene: TRBV20-1; d_gene: -; j_gene: TRBJ2-4; abundance: few; CDR3aa: CSAREGEQARHIQYF; CDR3nt: TGCAGTGCTAGAGAGGGCGAGCAGGCCAGGCACATTCAGTACTTC
len: 15; v_gene: TRBV24-1; d_gene: -; j_gene: TRBJ2-3; abundance: few; CDR3aa: CATSDTTGRTDTQYF; CDR3nt: TGTGCCACCAGTGACACCACAGGGAGGACAGATACGCAGTATTTT
len: 15; v_gene: TRBV12-3/TRBV12-4; d_gene: -; j_gene: TRBJ2-3; abundance: -; CDR3aa: CASSFRSNPTDTQYF; CDR3nt: TGTGCCAGCAGTTTTCGGTCTAATCCGACAGATACGCAGTATTTT
len: 14; v_gene: TRBV28; d_gene: TRBD1; j_gene: TRBJ2-5; abundance: -; CDR3aa: CASSPRQGVETQYF; CDR3nt: TGTGCCAGCAGTCCCCGACAGGGGGTAGAGACCCAGTACTTC
len: 16; v_gene: TRBV7-9; d_gene: -; j_gene: TRBJ1-3; abundance: few; CDR3aa: CASSLARGSSGNTIYF; CDR3nt: TGTGCCAGCAGCTTAGCCCGGGGAAGCTCTGGAAACACCATATATTTT
len: 15; v_gene: TRBV4-2; d_gene: -; j_gene: TRBJ1-4; abundance: -; CDR3aa: CASSQGPATNEKLFF; CDR3nt: TGTGCCAGCAGCCAAGGACCCGCAACTAATGAAAAACTGTTTTTT
len: 13; v_gene: TRBV24-1; d_gene: -; j_gene: TRBJ2-2; abundance: -; CDR3aa: CATSDWESGELFF; CDR3nt: TGTGCCACCAGTGATTGGGAGTCCGGGGAGCTGTTTTTT
len: 13; v_gene: TRBV5-1; d_gene: -; j_gene: TRBJ1-2; abundance: few; CDR3aa: CASSIAGTEGYTF; CDR3nt: TGCGCCAGCAGCATAGCAGGGACTGAAGGCTACACCTTC
len: 17; v_gene: TRBV4-2; d_gene: -; j_gene: TRBJ1-3; abundance: few; CDR3aa: CASSQVVTTSSGNTIYF; CDR3nt: TGTGCCAGCAGCCAAGTTGTGACGACAAGCTCTGGAAACACCATATATTTT
len: 12; v_gene: TRBV24-1; d_gene: -; j_gene: TRBJ2-5; abundance: few; CDR3aa: CATQGTLETQYF; CDR3nt: TGTGCCACCCAAGGGACACTTGAGACCCAGTACTTC
len: 15; v_gene: TRBV5-1; d_gene: -; j_gene: TRBJ1-4; abundance: few; CDR3aa: CASSVDARGVEKLFF; CDR3nt: TGCGCCAGCAGCGTGGACGCCAGGGGAGTTGAAAAACTGTTTTTT
len: 17; v_gene: TRBV7-9; d_gene: TRBD1; j_gene: TRBJ2-1; abundance: few; CDR3aa: CASSYPFGQGVYNEQFF; CDR3nt: TGTGCCAGCAGCTACCCTTTCGGACAGGGGGTTTACAATGAGCAGTTCTTC
len: 14; v_gene: TRBV2; d_gene: -; j_gene: TRBJ1-5; abundance: many; CDR3aa: CASSIQGIRQPQHF; CDR3nt: TGTGCCAGCTCTATACAGGGAATACGTCAGCCCCAGCATTTT
len: 19; v_gene: TRBV12-3/TRBV12-4; d_gene: TRBD1; j_gene: TRBJ2-2; abundance: few; CDR3aa: CASSPFIGRGPTNTGELFF; CDR3nt: TGTGCCAGCAGTCCCTTTATCGGAAGGGGGCCAACGAACACCGGGGAGCTGTTTTTT
len: 15; v_gene: TRBV20-1; d_gene: TRBD2; j_gene: TRBJ2-1; abundance: few; CDR3aa: CSASAPSGTYNEQFF; CDR3nt: TGCAGTGCTAGCGCTCCTAGCGGAACCTACAATGAGCAGTTCTTC
len: 13; v_gene: TRBV27; d_gene: -; j_gene: TRBJ2-7; abundance: few; CDR3aa: CASSLSRLDEQYF; CDR3nt: TGTGCCAGCAGTTTATCAAGGTTGGACGAGCAGTACTTC
len: 13; v_gene: TRBV5-1; d_gene: -; j_gene: TRBJ1-1; abundance: -; CDR3aa: CASSLRDESEAFF; CDR3nt: TGCGCCAGCAGCTTGAGGGACGAGTCCGAGGCTTTCTTT
len: 14; v_gene: TRBV5-1; d_gene: TRBD2; j_gene: TRBJ2-5; abundance: few; CDR3aa: CASSFGRDQETQYF; CDR3nt: TGCGCCAGCAGCTTTGGGAGGGACCAAGAGACCCAGTACTTC
len: 13; v_gene: TRBV7-2; d_gene: -; j_gene: TRBJ1-2; abundance: few; CDR3aa: CASSLAATMGYTF; CDR3nt: TGTGCCAGCAGCTTAGCGGCCACCATGGGCTACACCTTC
len: 14; v_gene: TRBV4-3; d_gene: -; j_gene: TRBJ2-2; abundance: few; CDR3aa: CASSQDNPAGELFF; CDR3nt: TGCGCCAGCAGCCAAGATAATCCGGCCGGGGAGCTGTTTTTT
len: 14; v_gene: TRBV29-1; d_gene: -; j_gene: TRBJ1-3; abundance: few; CDR3aa: CSVRDIQAGNTIYF; CDR3nt: TGCAGCGTTAGGGACATTCAAGCTGGAAACACCATATATTTT
len: 18; v_gene: TRBV12-3/TRBV12-4; d_gene: TRBD2; j_gene: TRBJ2-2; abundance: many; CDR3aa: CASRLGLAGGPATGELFF; CDR3nt: TGTGCCAGCAGACTCGGACTAGCGGGAGGGCCGGCGACCGGGGAGCTGTTTTTT
len: 16; v_gene: TRBV4-1; d_gene: TRBD2; j_gene: TRBJ2-1; abundance: few; CDR3aa: CASSPGLAGARGEQFF; CDR3nt: TGCGCCAGCAGCCCAGGACTAGCGGGAGCACGTGGTGAGCAGTTCTTC
len: 16; v_gene: TRBV6-2/TRBV6-3; d_gene: -; j_gene: TRBJ2-7; abundance: -; CDR3aa: CASMDPTPAETYEQYF; CDR3nt: TGTGCCAGCATGGATCCCACCCCCGCAGAAACCTACGAGCAGTACTTC
len: 16; v_gene: TRBV4-1; d_gene: -; j_gene: TRBJ1-1; abundance: -; CDR3aa: CASSQERSTSLTEAFF; CDR3nt: TGCGCCAGCAGCCAAGAAAGGAGTACCTCCCTCACTGAAGCTTTCTTT
len: 12; v_gene: TRBV6-2/TRBV6-3; d_gene: -; j_gene: TRBJ1-2; abundance: -; CDR3aa: CASCREGYGYTF; CDR3nt: TGTGCCAGCTGTAGGGAAGGCTATGGCTACACCTTC
len: 16; v_gene: TRBV19; d_gene: -; j_gene: TRBJ1-2; abundance: few; CDR3aa: CASSITPGSGNYGYTF; CDR3nt: TGTGCCAGTAGTATAACCCCAGGGTCTGGTAACTATGGCTACACCTTC
len: 15; v_gene: TRBV28; d_gene: -; j_gene: TRBJ1-2; abundance: -; CDR3aa: CASTETPRGGYGYTF; CDR3nt: TGTGCCAGCACCGAGACGCCGAGGGGTGGCTATGGCTACACCTTC
len: 17; v_gene: TRBV2; d_gene: -; j_gene: TRBJ2-6; abundance: few; CDR3aa: CASSEPRGSSGANVLTF; CDR3nt: TGTGCCAGCAGTGAGCCCAGGGGATCCTCTGGGGCCAACGTCCTGACTTTC
len: 15; v_gene: TRBV28; d_gene: -; j_gene: TRBJ2-7; abundance: -; CDR3aa: CASRQMELSLYEQYF; CDR3nt: TGTGCCAGCAGACAGATGGAGCTCAGCCTCTACGAGCAGTACTTC
len: 14; v_gene: TRBV2; d_gene: -; j_gene: TRBJ2-7; abundance: many; CDR3aa: CASAEWTVTYEQYF; CDR3nt: TGTGCCAGCGCTGAGTGGACGGTTACCTACGAGCAGTACTTC